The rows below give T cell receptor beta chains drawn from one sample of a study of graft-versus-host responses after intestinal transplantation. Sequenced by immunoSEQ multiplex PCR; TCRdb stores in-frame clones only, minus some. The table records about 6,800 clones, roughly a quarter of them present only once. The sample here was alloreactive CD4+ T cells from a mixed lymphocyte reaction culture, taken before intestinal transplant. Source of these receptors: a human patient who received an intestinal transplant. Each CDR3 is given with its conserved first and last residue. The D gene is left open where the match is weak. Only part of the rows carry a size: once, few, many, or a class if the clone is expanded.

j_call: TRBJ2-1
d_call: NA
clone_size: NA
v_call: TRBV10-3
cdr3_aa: CAIGSGTGEQFF
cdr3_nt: TGTGCCATCGGTAGTGGCACGGGTGAGCAGTTCTTC

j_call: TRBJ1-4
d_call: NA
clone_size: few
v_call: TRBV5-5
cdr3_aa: CASSPSNEKLFF
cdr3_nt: TGTGCCAGCAGCCCTAGTAATGAAAAACTGTTTTTT

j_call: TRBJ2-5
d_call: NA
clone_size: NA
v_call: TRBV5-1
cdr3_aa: CASSLGVGCETQYF
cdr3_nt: TGCGCCAGCAGCTTAGGGGTGGGGTGCGAGACCCAGTACTTC

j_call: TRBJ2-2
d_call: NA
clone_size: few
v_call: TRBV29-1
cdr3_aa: CSVRGSANTGELFF
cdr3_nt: TGCAGCGTCCGGGGCAGCGCGAACACCGGGGAGCTGTTTTTT

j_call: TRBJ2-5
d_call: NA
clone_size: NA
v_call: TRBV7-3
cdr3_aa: CASSLAGIQETQYF
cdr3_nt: TGTGCCAGCAGCCTGGCGGGAATCCAAGAGACCCAGTACTTC

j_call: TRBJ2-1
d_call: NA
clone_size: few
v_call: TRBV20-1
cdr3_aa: CSARLYNEQFF
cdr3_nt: TGCAGTGCTAGATTATACAATGAGCAGTTCTTC

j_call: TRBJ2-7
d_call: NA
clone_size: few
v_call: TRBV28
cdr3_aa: CASSNEGRWQYF
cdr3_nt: TGTGCCAGCAGTAATGAGGGGAGGTGGCAGTACTTC

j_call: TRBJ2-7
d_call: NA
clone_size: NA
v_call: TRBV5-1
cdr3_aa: CASSCQPGGAYEQYF
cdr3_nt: TGCGCCAGCAGCTGTCAACCAGGGGGGGCCTACGAGCAGTACTTC

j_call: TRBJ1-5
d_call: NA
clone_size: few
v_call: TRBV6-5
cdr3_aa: CASSDVRGQPQHF
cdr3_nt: TGTGCCAGCAGTGACGTCCGTGGTCAGCCCCAGCATTTT

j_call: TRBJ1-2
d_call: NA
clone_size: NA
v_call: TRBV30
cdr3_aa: CAWTGNYGYTF
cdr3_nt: TGTGCCTGGACGGGGAACTATGGCTACACCTTC

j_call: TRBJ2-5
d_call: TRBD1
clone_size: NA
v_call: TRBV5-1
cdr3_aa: CASSGGQGAVETQYF
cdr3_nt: TGCGCCAGCAGCGGGGGACAGGGGGCAGTTGAGACCCAGTACTTC

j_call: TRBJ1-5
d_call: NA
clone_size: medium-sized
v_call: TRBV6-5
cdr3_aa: CASSTGMRQPQHF
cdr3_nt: TGTGCCAGCAGCACAGGGATGCGGCAGCCCCAGCATTTT

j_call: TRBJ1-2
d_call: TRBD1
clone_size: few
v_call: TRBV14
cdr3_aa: CASSPNRGRLINYGYTF
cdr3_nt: TGTGCCAGCAGCCCAAACAGGGGGCGCCTCATTAACTATGGCTACACCTTC

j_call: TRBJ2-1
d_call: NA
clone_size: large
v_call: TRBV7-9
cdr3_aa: CASSYQFSGSYNEQFF
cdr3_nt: TGTGCCAGCAGCTACCAGTTCAGCGGGTCCTACAATGAGCAGTTCTTC

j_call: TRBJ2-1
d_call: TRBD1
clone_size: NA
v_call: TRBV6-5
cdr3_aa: CASSYARQGTTEQFF
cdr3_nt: TGTGCCAGCAGTTACGCTCGACAGGGTACGACTGAGCAGTTCTTC

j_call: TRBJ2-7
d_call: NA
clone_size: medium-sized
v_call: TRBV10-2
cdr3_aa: CASSGGGTATYEQYF
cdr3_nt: TGCGCCAGCAGTGGGGGGGGGACAGCAACCTACGAGCAGTACTTC

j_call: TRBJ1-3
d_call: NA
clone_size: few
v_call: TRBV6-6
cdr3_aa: CASSSPGGSGNTIYF
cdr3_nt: TGTGCCAGCAGTTCCCCCGGGGGCTCTGGAAACACCATATATTTT

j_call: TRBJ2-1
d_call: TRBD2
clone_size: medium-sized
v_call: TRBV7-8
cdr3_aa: CASSLVRGEHMFF
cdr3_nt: TGTGCCAGCAGCTTAGTTCGGGGGGAGCACATGTTCTTC

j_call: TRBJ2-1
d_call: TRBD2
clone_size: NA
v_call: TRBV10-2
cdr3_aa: CASRDSGSTNEQFF
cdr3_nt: TGCGCCAGCCGCGACAGCGGGAGTACCAATGAGCAGTTCTTC

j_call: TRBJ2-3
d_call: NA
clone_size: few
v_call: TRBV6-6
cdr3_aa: CASKSGGDTQYF
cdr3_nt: TGTGCCAGCAAATCGGGGGGCGATACGCAGTATTTT

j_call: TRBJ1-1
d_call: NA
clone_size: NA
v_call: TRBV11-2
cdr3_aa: CASSPGWVAFF
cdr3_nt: TGTGCCAGCAGCCCCGGATGGGTAGCTTTCTTT

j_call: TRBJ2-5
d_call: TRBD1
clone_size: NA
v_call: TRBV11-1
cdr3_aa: CASSLYETGLETQYF
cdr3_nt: TGTGCCAGCAGCTTATATGAGACAGGGTTGGAGACCCAGTACTTC

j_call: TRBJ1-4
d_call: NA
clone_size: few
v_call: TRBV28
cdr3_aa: CASSDPATNEKLFF
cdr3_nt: TGTGCCAGCAGCGACCCTGCAACTAATGAAAAACTGTTTTTT

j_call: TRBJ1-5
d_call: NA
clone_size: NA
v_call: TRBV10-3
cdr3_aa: CASSDKGQGPNQPQHF
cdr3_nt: TGCGCCAGCAGTGATAAGGGGCAGGGCCCCAATCAGCCCCAGCATTTT

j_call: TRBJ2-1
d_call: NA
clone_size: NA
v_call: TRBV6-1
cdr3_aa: CASSEEARTYNEQFF
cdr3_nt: TGTGCCAGCAGTGAGGAGGCCCGTACCTACAATGAGCAGTTCTTC

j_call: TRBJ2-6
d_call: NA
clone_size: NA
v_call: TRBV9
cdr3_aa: CASRTSGANVLTF
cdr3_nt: TGTGCCAGCCGAACTTCTGGGGCCAACGTCCTGACTTTC

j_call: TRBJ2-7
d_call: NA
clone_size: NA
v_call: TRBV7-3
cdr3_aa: CASSPLVGLTYEQYF
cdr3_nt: TGTGCCAGCAGCCCGCTCGTGGGGCTCACCTACGAGCAGTACTTC

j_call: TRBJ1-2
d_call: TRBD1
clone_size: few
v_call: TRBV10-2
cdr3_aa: CASSDTGGWWGYTF
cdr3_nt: TGCGCCAGCAGTGATACAGGGGGCTGGTGGGGCTACACCTTC

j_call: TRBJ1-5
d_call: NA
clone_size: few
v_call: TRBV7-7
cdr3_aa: CASSPGPGAGQPQHF
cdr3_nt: TGTGCTAGCAGCCCTGGTCCCGGGGCAGGGCAGCCCCAGCATTTT

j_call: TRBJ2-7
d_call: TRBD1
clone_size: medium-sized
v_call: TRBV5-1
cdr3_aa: CASRFGQGVFYEQYF
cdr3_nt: TGCGCCAGCAGATTCGGACAGGGGGTCTTCTACGAGCAGTACTTC

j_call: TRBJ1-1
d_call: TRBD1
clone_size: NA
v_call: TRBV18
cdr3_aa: CASSLGTGNTNTEAFF
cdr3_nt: TGTGCCAGCTCACTAGGGACAGGGAACACGAACACTGAAGCTTTCTTT

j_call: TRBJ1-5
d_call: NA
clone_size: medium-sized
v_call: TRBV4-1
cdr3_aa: CASSQESAHSPNQPQHF
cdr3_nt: TGCGCCAGCAGCCAAGAGTCCGCCCATTCCCCAAATCAGCCCCAGCATTTT

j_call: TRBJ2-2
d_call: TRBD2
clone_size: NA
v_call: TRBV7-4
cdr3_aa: CASTESGLATGELFF
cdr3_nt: TGTGCCAGCACCGAGTCGGGACTAGCGACCGGGGAGCTGTTTTTT

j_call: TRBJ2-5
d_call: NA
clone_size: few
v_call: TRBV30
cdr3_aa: CAWSVRLSRETQYF
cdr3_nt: TGTGCCTGGAGTGTTCGACTGAGCCGGGAGACCCAGTACTTC

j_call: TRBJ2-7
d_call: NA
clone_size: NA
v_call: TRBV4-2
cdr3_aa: CASSLGVTYEQYF
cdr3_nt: TGTGCCAGCAGCTTGGGAGTAACCTACGAGCAGTACTTC

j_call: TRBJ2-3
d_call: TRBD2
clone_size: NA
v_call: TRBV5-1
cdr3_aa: CASSSVAGGTTDTQYF
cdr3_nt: TGCGCCAGCAGCTCCGTAGCGGGAGGCACCACAGATACGCAGTATTTT

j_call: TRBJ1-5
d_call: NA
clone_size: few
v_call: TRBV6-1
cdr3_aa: CASSEWGTLSNQPQHF
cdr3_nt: TGTGCCAGCAGTGAATGGGGGACCCTTAGCAATCAGCCCCAGCATTTT

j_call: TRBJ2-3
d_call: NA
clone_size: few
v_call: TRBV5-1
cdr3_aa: CASSAIGTQYF
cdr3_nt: TGCGCCAGCAGCGCTATTGGTACGCAGTATTTT

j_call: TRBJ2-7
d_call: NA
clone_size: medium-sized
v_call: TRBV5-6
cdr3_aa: CASSLNEREQYF
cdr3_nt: TGTGCCAGCAGCTTGAACGAGCGCGAGCAGTACTTC

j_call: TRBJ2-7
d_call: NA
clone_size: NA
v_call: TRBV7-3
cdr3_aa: CASSLTTWRLGFSEQYF
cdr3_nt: TGTGCCAGCAGCTTAACTACATGGCGGCTAGGCTTCTCCGAGCAGTACTTC

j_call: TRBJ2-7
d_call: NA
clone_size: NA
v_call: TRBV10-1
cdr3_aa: CASSASMGEQYF
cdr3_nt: TGCGCCAGCAGTGCAAGCATGGGGGAGCAGTACTTC

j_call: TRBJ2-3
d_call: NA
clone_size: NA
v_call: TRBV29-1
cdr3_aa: CSGHGSGTDTQYF
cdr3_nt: TGCAGCGGTCACGGGAGCGGCACAGATACGCAGTATTTT

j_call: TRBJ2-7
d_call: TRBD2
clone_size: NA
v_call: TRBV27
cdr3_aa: CASSQLAGASYEQYF
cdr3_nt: TGTGCCAGCAGCCAACTAGCGGGGGCCTCCTACGAGCAGTACTTC

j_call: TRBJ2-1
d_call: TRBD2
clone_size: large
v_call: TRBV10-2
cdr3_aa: CATRLAGGLGNEQFF
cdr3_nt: TGCGCCACCCGACTAGCGGGAGGGCTGGGCAATGAGCAGTTCTTC

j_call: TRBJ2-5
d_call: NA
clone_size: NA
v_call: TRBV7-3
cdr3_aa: CASSFGTVQETQYF
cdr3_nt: TGTGCCAGCAGCTTCGGGACCGTACAAGAGACCCAGTACTTC

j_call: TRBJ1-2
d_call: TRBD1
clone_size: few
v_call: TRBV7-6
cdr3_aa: CASSLGQDSLLGYTF
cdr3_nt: TGTGCCAGCAGCCTCGGACAGGACTCCCTTCTTGGCTACACCTTC

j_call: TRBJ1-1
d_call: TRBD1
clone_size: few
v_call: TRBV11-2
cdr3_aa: CASSNPGQTKNTEAFF
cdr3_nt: TGTGCCAGCAGTAATCCGGGACAGACAAAGAACACTGAAGCTTTCTTT

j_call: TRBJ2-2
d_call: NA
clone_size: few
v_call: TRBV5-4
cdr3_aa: CASSLGQGGGELFF
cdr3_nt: TGTGCCAGCAGCTTGGGGCAGGGCGGCGGGGAGCTGTTTTTT

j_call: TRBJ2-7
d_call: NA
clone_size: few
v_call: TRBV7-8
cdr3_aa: CASSLGRGSYEQYF
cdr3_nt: TGTGCCAGCAGCTTAGGCAGGGGTTCCTACGAGCAGTACTTC

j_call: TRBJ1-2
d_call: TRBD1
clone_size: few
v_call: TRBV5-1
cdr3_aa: CASSFQQGNYGYTF
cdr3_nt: TGCGCCAGCAGCTTCCAACAGGGGAACTATGGCTACACCTTC

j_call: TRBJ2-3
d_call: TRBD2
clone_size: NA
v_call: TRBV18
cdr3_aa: CASSPLGLAASTDTQYF
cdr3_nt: TGTGCCAGCTCACCGTTAGGACTAGCGGCAAGCACAGATACGCAGTATTTT

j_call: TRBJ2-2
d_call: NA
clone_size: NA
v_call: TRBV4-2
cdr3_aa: CASSPSGRGAGELFF
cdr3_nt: TGTGCCAGCAGCCCCAGTGGGAGGGGGGCCGGGGAGCTGTTTTTT

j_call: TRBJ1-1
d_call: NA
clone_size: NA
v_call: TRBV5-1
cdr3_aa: CASSLARGEDTEAFF
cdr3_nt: TGCGCCAGCAGCTTGGCGAGGGGGGAGGACACTGAAGCTTTCTTT

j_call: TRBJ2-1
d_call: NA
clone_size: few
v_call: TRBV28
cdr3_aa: CASSVGAREQFF
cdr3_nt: TGTGCCAGCAGCGTGGGGGCGAGGGAGCAGTTCTTC